This T cell receptor (beta chain) was observed in a study of blood T cell repertoires in COVID-19. Participants, 18 to 89 years old, spanned some 23 US areas. Sequencing used immunoSEQ multiplex PCR; TCRdb keeps in-frame clones, though not all of them. The data show 250,000 or so clones, 75% to 90% seen once. Germline lookup yields CDR1 MDHEN and CDR2 SYDVKM. Trimming shortened V by 2 bases and J by 4 bases, and 8 bases separated the two germline ends. This CDR3 contains 13 residues. The sample consisted of PBMCs or T cells enriched from blood (not recorded which). The origin of this receptor is a woman between 25 and 40 years old with acute COVID-19. The chain is built from TRBV28 and TRBJ1-1; D is undetermined. The CDR3 DNA reads as TGTGCCAGCAGTTTAGAGAGGGTCACTGAAGCTTTCTTT. Its translation: CASSLERVTEAFF.